This paragraph reports one T cell receptor beta chain. The antigen is not known. These data come from a study of shared clonotypes between healthy human individuals. Study-level points and caveats: Sampling included only blood; tissue repertoires likely differ.

Sequencing was performed with immunoSEQ multiplex PCR; in TCRdb, only in-frame clones are kept and a portion is missing. The sample records 2 million to 2.5 million clones, nearly 97% being singletons. The sample consisted of naive CD4+ T cells sorted from blood. The subset was: CD45RA+ positively selected. The source of this sequence is a man younger than 30 in good health.

The CDR3 DNA is TGTGCCAGCAGCTTGGACAGGGTAAGCGAGCAGTACTTC. It codes for CASSLDRVSEQYF. The chain is built from TRBV5-6 and TRBJ2-7, with a weak D call TRBD1 (6 bases). The CDR3 is 13 residues long. Germline V gene sequence: CDR1 SGHDT, CDR2 YYEEEE. The ends were cut back, 0 bases at V and 6 bases at J, with 10 bases in the middle. The variable domain in full, with the rest retrieved from reference TRBV5-6 and TRBJ2-7, is DAGVTQSPTHLIKTRGQQVTLRCSPKSGHDTVSWYQQALGQGPQFIFQYYEEEERQRGNFPDRFSGHQFPNYSSELNVNALLLGDSALYLCASSLDRVSEQYFGPGTRLTVT.